This T cell receptor beta chain appears in the sequencing data of a study of T cell repertoires in cytomegalovirus infection. At least ten counts were recorded for this clonotype. Using its own MiXCR run on the reads, TCRdb lists one record per CDR3 protein. The table has more than 500,000 distinct CDR3 sequences, 15% to 20% seen once. Germline CDR1 is SGHTA and CDR2 is FQGNSA. This CDR3 contains 13 residues. V dropped 1 base and J dropped 6 bases, with 10 bases sitting between them. This sequence originates from a human donor in good health (CMV status not recorded). Some clones in this sample may be carry-over from other donors' samples. The chain combines TRBV7-2 with TRBJ2-7; no clear D. Sequenced: CD8+ T cells from PBMCs. The CDR3 sequence: CASSLGRPSEQYF. The CDR3 DNA reads TGTGCCAGCAGCTTAGGCCGGCCGAGCGAGCAGTACTTC.